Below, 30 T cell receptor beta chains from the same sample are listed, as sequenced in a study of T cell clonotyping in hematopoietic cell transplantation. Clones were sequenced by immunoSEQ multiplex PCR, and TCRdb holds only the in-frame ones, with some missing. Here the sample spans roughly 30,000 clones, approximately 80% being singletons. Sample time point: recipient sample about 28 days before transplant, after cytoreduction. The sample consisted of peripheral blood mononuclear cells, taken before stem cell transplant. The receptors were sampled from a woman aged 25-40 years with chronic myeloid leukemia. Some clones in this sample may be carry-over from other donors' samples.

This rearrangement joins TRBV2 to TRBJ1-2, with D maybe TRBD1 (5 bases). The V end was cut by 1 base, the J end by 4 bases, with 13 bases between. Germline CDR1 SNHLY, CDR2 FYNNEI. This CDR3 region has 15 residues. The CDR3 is CASSEVTRAAYGYTF. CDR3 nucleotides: TGTGCCAGCAGTGAAGTAACCAGGGCGGCCTATGGCTACACCTTC.

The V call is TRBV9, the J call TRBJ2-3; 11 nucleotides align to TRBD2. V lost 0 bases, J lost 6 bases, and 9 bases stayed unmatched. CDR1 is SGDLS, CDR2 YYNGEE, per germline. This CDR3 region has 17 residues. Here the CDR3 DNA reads TGTGCCAGCAGCGTAGTAGGTAGCGGGGGGGCCGGGGATACGCAGTATTTT. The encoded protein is CASSVVGSGGAGDTQYF. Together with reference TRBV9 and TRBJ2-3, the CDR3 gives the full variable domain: DSGVTQTPKHLITATGQRVTLRCSPRSGDLSVYWYQQSLDQGLQFLIQYYNGEERAKGNILERFSAQQFPDLHSELNLSSLELGDSALYFCASSVVGSGGAGDTQYFGPGTRLTVL.

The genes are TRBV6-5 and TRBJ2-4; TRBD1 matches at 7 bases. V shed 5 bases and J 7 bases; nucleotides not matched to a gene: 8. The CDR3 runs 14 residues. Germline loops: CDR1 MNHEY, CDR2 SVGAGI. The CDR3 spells CASSRDRVGNIQYF. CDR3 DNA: TGTGCCAGCAGTCGCGACAGGGTCGGGAACATTCAGTACTTC.

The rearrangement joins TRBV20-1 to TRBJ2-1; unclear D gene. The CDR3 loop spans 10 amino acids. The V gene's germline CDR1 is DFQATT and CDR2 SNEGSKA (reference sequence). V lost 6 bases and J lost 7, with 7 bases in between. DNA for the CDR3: TGCAGTGCCTCAAAGAATGAGCAGTTCTTC. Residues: CSASKNEQFF.

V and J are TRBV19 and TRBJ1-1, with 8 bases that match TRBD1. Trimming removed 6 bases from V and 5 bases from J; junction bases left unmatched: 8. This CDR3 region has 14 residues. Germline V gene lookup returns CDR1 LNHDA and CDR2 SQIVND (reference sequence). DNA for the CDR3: TGTGCCAGTAGAGTGGACAGGGTTGGTACTGAAGCTTTCTTT. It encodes CASRVDRVGTEAFF.

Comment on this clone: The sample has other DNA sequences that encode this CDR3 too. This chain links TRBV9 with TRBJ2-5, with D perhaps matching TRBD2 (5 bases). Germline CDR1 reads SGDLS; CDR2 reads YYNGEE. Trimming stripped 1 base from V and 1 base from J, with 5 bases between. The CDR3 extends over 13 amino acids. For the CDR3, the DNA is TGTGCCAGCAGCGTACGGGGCCAAGAGACCCAGTACTTC. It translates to CASSVRGQETQYF. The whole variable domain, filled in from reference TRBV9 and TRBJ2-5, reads DSGVTQTPKHLITATGQRVTLRCSPRSGDLSVYWYQQSLDQGLQFLIQYYNGEERAKGNILERFSAQQFPDLHSELNLSSLELGDSALYFCASSVRGQETQYFGPGTRLLVL.

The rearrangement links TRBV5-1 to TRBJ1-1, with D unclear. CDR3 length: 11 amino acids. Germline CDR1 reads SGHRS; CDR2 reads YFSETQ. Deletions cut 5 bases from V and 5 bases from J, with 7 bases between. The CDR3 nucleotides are TGCGCCAGCAGATGGGGTACTGAAGCTTTCTTT. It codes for CASRWGTEAFF. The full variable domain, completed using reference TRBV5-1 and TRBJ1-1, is KAGVTQTPRYLIKTRGQQVTLSCSPISGHRSVSWYQQTPGQGLQFLFEYFSETQRNKGNFPGRFSGRQFSNSRSEMNVSTLELGDSALYLCASRWGTEAFFGQGTRLTVV.

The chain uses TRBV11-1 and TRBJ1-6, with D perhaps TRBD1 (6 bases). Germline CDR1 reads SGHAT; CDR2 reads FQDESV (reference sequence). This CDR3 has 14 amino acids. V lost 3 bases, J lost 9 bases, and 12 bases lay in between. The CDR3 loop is CASSLQGNPSPLHF. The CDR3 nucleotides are TGTGCCAGCAGCTTGCAGGGGAACCCTTCACCCCTCCACTTT.

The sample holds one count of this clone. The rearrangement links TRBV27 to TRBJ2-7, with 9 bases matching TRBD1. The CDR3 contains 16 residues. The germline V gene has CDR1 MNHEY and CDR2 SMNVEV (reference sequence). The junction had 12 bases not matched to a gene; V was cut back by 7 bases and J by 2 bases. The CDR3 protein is CASTQPGDRVTYEQYV. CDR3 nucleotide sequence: TGTGCCAGCACCCAGCCAGGGGACAGGGTCACCTACGAGCAGTACGTC.

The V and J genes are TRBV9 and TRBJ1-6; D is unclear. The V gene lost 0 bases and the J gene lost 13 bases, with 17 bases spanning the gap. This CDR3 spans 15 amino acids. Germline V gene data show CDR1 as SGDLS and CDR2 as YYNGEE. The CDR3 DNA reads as TGTGCCAGCAGCGTAGAGGGCAGTCAGAGTTTCCCCCTCCACTTT. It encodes CASSVEGSQSFPLHF.

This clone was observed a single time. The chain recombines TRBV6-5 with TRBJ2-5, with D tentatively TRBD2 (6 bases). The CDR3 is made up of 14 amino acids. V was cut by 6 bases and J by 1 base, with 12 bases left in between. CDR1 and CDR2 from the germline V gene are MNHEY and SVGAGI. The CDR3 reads CASRTGLAQETQYF. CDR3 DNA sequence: TGTGCCAGCAGGACGGGACTGGCCCAAGAGACCCAGTACTTC.

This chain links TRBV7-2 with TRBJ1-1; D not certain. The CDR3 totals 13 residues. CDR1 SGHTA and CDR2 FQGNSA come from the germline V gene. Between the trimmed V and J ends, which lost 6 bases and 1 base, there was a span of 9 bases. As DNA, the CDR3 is TGTGCCAGCAGTTCAAATACGAACACTGAAGCTTTCTTT. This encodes CASSSNTNTEAFF.

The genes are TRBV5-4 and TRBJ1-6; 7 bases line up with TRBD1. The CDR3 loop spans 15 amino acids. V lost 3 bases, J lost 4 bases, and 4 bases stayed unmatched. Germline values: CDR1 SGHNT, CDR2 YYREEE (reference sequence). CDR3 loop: CASSSGQPYNSPLHF. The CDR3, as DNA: TGTGCCAGCAGCTCGGGACAGCCGTATAATTCACCCCTCCACTTT.

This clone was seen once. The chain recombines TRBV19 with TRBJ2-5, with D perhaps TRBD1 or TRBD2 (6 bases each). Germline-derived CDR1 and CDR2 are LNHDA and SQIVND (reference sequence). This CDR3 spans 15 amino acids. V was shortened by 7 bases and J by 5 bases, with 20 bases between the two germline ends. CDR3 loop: CASTNGGVGMETQYF. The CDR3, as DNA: TGTGCCAGTACCAACGGGGGCGTAGGTATGGAGACCCAGTACTTC.

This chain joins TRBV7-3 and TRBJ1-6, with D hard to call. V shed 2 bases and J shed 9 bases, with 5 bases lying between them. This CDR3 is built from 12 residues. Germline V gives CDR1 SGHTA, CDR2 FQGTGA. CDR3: CASSLSGSPLHF. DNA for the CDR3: TGTGCCAGCAGCTTATCGGGTTCACCCCTCCACTTT.

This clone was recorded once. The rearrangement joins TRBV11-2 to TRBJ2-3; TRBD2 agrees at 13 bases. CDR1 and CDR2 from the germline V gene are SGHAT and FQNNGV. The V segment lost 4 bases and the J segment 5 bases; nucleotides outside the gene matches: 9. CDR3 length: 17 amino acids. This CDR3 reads CASSSRLAGGREDTQYF. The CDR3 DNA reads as TGTGCCAGCAGCTCCCGACTAGCGGGGGGCCGTGAAGATACGCAGTATTTT.

CDR3 loop: CANTGTGGNTIYF. CDR3 bases: TGTGCCAACACCGGGACAGGGGGAAACACCATATATTTT. The chain carries TRBV7-9 and TRBJ1-3; 9 positions agree with TRBD1. The CDR3 covers 13 residues. Per the germline V gene, CDR1 is SEHNR and CDR2 is FQNEAQ (reference sequence). The J segment lost 4 bases and the V segment lost 10 bases, leaving 5 bases of the junction unmatched.

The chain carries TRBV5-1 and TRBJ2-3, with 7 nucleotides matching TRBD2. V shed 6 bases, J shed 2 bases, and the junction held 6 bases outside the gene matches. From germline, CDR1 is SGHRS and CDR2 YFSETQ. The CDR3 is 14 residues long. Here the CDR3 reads CASKASGSTDTQYF. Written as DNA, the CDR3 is TGCGCCAGCAAGGCTAGCGGATCCACAGATACGCAGTATTTT.

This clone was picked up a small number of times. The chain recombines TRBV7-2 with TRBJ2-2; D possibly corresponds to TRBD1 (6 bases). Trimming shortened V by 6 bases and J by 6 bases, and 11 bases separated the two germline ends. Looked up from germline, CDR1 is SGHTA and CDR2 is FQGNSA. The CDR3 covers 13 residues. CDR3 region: CASRLKGAGELFF. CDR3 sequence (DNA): TGTGCCAGCAGGCTAAAGGGGGCCGGGGAGCTGTTTTTT.

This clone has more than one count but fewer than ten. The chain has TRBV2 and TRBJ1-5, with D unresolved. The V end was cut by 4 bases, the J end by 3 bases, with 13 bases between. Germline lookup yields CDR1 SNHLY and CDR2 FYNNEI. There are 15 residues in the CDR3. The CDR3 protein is CASSALTASNQPQHF. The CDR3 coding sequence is TGTGCCAGCAGTGCCCTTACAGCCTCCAATCAGCCCCAGCATTTT.

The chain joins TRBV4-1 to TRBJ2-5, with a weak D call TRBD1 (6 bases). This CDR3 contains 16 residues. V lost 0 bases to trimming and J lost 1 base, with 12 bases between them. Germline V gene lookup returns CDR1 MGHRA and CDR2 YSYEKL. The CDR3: CASSQDFIGGQETQYF. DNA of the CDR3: TGCGCCAGCAGCCAAGATTTCATAGGGGGCCAAGAGACCCAGTACTTC.

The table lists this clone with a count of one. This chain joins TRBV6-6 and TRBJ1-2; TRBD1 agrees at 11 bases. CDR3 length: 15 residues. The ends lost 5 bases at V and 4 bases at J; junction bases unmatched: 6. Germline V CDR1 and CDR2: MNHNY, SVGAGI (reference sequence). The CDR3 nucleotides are TGTGCCAGCAGTGCGGACAGGGGGCTAATCTATGGCTACACCTTC. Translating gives CASSADRGLIYGYTF.

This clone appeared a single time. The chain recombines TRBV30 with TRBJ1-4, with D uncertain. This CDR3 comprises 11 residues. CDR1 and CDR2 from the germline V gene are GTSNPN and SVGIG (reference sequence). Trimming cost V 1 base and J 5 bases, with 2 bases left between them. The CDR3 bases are TGTGCCTGGAGTGCAAATGAAAAACTGTTTTTT. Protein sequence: CAWSANEKLFF.

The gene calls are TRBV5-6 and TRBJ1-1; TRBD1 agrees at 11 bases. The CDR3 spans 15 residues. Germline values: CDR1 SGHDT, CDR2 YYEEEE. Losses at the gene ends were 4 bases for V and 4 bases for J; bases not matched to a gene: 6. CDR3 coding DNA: TGTGCCAGCAGCCTCCCCGGGACAGGGGGCACTGAAGCTTTCTTT. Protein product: CASSLPGTGGTEAFF.

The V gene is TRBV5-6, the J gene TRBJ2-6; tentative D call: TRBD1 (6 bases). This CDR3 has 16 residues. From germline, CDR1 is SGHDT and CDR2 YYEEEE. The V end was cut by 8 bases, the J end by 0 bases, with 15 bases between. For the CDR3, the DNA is TGTGCCAGTGTCGGGACAAGCCTCTCTGGGGCCAACGTCCTGACTTTC. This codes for CASVGTSLSGANVLTF.

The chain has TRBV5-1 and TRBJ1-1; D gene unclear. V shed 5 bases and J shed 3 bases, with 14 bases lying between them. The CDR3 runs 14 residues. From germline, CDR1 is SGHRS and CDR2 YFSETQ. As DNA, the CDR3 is TGCGCCAGCAGTGCACACCGGGCAGACACTGAAGCTTTCTTT. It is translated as CASSAHRADTEAFF.

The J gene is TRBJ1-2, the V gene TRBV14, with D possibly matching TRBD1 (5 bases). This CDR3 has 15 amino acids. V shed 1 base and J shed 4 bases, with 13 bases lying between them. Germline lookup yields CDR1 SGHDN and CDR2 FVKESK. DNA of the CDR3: TGTGCCAGCAGCCAAGTTTCAGGGACTCTCTATGGCTACACCTTC. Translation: CASSQVSGTLYGYTF.

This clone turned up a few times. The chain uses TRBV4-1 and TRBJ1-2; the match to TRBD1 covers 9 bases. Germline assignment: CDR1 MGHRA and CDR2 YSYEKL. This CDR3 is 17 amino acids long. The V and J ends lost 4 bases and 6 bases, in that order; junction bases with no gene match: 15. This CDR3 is CASSRSRDRDRVDGYTF. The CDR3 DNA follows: TGCGCCAGCAGCCGGTCCCGGGACAGGGATCGGGTGGATGGCTACACCTTC.

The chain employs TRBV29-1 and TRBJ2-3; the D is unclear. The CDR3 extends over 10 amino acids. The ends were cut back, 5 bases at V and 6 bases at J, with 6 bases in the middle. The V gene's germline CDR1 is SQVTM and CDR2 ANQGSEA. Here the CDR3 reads CSVSGDTQYF. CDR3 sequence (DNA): TGCAGCGTTTCCGGGGATACGCAGTATTTT.

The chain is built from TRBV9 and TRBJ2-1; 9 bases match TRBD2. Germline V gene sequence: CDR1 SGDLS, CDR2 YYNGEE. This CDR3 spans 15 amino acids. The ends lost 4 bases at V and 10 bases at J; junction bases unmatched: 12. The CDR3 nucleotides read TGTGCCAGCAGCTTGGGACTAGCTACCCCGAAGGAGCAGTTCTTC. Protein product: CASSLGLATPKEQFF.